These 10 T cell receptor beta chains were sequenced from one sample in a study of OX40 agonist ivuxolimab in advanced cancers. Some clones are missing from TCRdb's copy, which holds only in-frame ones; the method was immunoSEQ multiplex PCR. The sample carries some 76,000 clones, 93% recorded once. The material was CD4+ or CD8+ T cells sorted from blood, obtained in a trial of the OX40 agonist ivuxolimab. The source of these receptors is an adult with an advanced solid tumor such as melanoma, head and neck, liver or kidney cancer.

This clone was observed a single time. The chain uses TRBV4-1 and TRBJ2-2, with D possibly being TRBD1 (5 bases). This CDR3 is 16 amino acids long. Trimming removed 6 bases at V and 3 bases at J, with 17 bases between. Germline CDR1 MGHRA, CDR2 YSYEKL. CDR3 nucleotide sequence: TGCGCCAGCAGTGGGGTAGGGGATAAGGACACCGGGGAGCTGTTTTTT. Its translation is CASSGVGDKDTGELFF.

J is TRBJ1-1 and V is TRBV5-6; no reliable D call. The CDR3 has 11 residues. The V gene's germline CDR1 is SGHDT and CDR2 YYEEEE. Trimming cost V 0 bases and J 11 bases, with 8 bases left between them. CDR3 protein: CASSLGASAFF. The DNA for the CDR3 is TGTGCCAGCAGCTTGGGGGCGTCGGCTTTCTTT.

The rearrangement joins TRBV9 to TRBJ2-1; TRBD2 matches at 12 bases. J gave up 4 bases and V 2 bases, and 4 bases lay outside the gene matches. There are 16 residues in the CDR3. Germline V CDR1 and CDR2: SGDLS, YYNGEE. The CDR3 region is CASSVRTSGTYNEQFF. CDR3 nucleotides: TGTGCCAGCAGCGTTCGGACTAGCGGGACGTACAATGAGCAGTTCTTC.

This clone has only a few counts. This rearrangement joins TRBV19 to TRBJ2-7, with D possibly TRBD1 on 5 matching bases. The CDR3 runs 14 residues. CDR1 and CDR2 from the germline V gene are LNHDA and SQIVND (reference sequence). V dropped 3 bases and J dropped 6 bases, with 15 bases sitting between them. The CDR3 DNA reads TGTGCCAGTAGTATCTCCTTACAGGTGGCCGAGCAGTACTTC. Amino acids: CASSISLQVAEQYF.

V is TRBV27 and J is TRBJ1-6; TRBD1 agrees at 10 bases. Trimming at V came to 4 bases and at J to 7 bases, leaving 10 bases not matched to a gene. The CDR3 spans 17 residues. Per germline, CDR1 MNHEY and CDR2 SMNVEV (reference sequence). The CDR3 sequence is CASSSRDRGMRNSPLHF. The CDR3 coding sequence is TGTGCCAGCAGTTCCCGGGACAGGGGTATGAGGAATTCACCCCTCCACTTT.

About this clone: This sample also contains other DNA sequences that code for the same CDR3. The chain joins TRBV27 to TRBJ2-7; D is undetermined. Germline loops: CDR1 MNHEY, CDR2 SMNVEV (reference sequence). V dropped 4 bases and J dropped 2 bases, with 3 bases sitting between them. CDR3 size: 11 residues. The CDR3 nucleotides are TGTGCCAGCAGTTCAGCCTACGAGCAGTACTTC. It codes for CASSSAYEQYF.

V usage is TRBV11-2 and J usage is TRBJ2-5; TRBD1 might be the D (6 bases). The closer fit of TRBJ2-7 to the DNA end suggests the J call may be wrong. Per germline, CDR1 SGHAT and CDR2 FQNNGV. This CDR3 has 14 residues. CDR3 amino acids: CASSLDRGAYEQYF. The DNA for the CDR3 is TGTGCCAGCAGCTTAGACAGGGGAGCGTACGAGCAGTACTTC.

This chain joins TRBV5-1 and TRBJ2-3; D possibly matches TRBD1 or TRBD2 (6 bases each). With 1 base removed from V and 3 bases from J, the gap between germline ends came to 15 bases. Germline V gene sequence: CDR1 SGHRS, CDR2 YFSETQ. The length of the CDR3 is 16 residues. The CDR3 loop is CASSLWVKGGTDTQYF. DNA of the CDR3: TGCGCCAGCAGCTTGTGGGTCAAAGGGGGGACAGATACGCAGTATTTT.

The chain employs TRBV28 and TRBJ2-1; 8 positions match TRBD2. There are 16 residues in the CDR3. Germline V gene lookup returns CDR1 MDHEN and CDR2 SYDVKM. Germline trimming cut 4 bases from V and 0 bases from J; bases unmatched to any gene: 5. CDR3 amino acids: CASSWVAGSSYNEQFF. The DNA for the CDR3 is TGTGCCAGCAGTTGGGTAGCGGGGAGCTCCTACAATGAGCAGTTCTTC.

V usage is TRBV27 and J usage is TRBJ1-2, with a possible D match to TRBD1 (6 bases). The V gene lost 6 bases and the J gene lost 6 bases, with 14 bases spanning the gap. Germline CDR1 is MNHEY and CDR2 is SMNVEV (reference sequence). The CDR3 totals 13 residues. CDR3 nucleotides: TGTGCCAGCAGCCCGGGGGGGGCGAATGGCTACACCTTC. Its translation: CASSPGGANGYTF.